These T cell receptor beta chains were read from a single sample in a study of blood T cell repertoires in COVID-19. TCRdb keeps only in-frame clones here, not all; method: immunoSEQ multiplex PCR. The table shows 150,000 to 200,000 clones, with roughly four fifths occurring only once. The sample taken for sequencing was peripheral blood. These receptors all come from a human donor in a cohort sampled during active COVID-19. Each CDR3 is given with its conserved first and last residue. The D gene is left open where the match is weak. Clone sizes are given selectively: once, few, many, or a class where the clone is expanded.

CDR3 DNA: TGTGCCAGCAGCCCAAGGACAGGGCGGGAGACCCAGTACTTC
CDR3 protein: CASSPRTGRETQYF
D gene: TRBD1
V gene: TRBV7-2
CDR3 length: 14
clone size: .
J gene: TRBJ2-5

CDR3 DNA: TGTGCCAGCAGCCAAGGACAGACCTCCTACGAGCAGTACTTC
CDR3 protein: CASSQGQTSYEQYF
D gene: .
V gene: TRBV3-1/TRBV3-2
CDR3 length: 14
clone size: once
J gene: TRBJ2-7

CDR3 DNA: TGTGCCAGCAGTGAGGGGACAGGTATCAACACTGAAGCTTTCTTT
CDR3 protein: CASSEGTGINTEAFF
D gene: TRBD1
V gene: TRBV6-1
CDR3 length: 15
clone size: .
J gene: TRBJ1-1

CDR3 DNA: TGTGCCAGCAGTCACGAGGACAGGGCTTCCGATGAGCAGTTCTTC
CDR3 protein: CASSHEDRASDEQFF
D gene: TRBD1
V gene: TRBV6-6
CDR3 length: 15
clone size: .
J gene: TRBJ2-1

CDR3 DNA: TGTGCCAGCAGCCCGGAGGGACGGTCGAACACTGAAGCTTTCTTT
CDR3 protein: CASSPEGRSNTEAFF
D gene: .
V gene: TRBV3-1/TRBV3-2
CDR3 length: 15
clone size: .
J gene: TRBJ1-1

CDR3 DNA: TGTGCCATCAGCGCACAGGGGGCGGGGAACACTGAAGCTTTCTTT
CDR3 protein: CAISAQGAGNTEAFF
D gene: TRBD1
V gene: TRBV10-3
CDR3 length: 15
clone size: .
J gene: TRBJ1-1

CDR3 DNA: TGCAGCGTTGGGGAGCGGGGGGGAACCTACGAGCAGTACTTC
CDR3 protein: CSVGERGGTYEQYF
D gene: TRBD2
V gene: TRBV29-1
CDR3 length: 14
clone size: few
J gene: TRBJ2-7

CDR3 DNA: TGTGCCAGCAGCAATGAACAGGGAACTAATGAAAAACTGTTTTTT
CDR3 protein: CASSNEQGTNEKLFF
D gene: .
V gene: TRBV7-8
CDR3 length: 15
clone size: .
J gene: TRBJ1-4

CDR3 DNA: TGTGCCACCAGCCAACTAGGGGAGGGGGAGCAGTACTTC
CDR3 protein: CATSQLGEGEQYF
D gene: TRBD2
V gene: TRBV15
CDR3 length: 13
clone size: .
J gene: TRBJ2-7

CDR3 DNA: TGCGCCAGCAGCTTCGGGACAGGGGATGAAAAACTGTTTTTT
CDR3 protein: CASSFGTGDEKLFF
D gene: TRBD1
V gene: TRBV10-1
CDR3 length: 14
clone size: .
J gene: TRBJ1-4

CDR3 DNA: TGTGCCACCAGCGGGTTGGACAGCGACTCTGGAAACACCATATATTTT
CDR3 protein: CATSGLDSDSGNTIYF
D gene: .
V gene: TRBV15
CDR3 length: 16
clone size: .
J gene: TRBJ1-3

CDR3 DNA: TGCGCCAGCAGCCAGTACTACCGGGGGAGCTCCTACGAGCAGTACTTC
CDR3 protein: CASSQYYRGSSYEQYF
D gene: .
V gene: TRBV4-3
CDR3 length: 16
clone size: .
J gene: TRBJ2-7

CDR3 DNA: TGTGCCAGCAGCTTGGTGGCGGCGAGCACAGATACGCAGTATTTT
CDR3 protein: CASSLVAASTDTQYF
D gene: .
V gene: TRBV5-4
CDR3 length: 15
clone size: .
J gene: TRBJ2-3

CDR3 DNA: TGTGCCAGTATCGGTCTGGAGAGCGGGAGTTACGAGCAGTACTTC
CDR3 protein: CASIGLESGSYEQYF
D gene: TRBD2
V gene: TRBV19
CDR3 length: 15
clone size: .
J gene: TRBJ2-7

CDR3 DNA: TGTGCCAGCAGTTTTAGCGGGAGCTCCTACGAGCAGTACTTC
CDR3 protein: CASSFSGSSYEQYF
D gene: TRBD2
V gene: TRBV6-2/TRBV6-3
CDR3 length: 14
clone size: .
J gene: TRBJ2-7

CDR3 DNA: TGTGCCAGCAGTGAAACTGGGACTAGCGGGTACGAGCAGTACTTC
CDR3 protein: CASSETGTSGYEQYF
D gene: TRBD2
V gene: TRBV6-1
CDR3 length: 15
clone size: .
J gene: TRBJ2-7

CDR3 DNA: TGCAGTGTCGACAGGGACAAGGGCTACACCTTC
CDR3 protein: CSVDRDKGYTF
D gene: TRBD1
V gene: TRBV20-1
CDR3 length: 11
clone size: .
J gene: TRBJ1-2

CDR3 DNA: TGTGCCAGCAGTTTTCGCACTGAAGCTTTCTTT
CDR3 protein: CASSFRTEAFF
D gene: .
V gene: TRBV28
CDR3 length: 11
clone size: .
J gene: TRBJ1-1

CDR3 DNA: TGTGCCAGCAGCGCCGGACAGGGGGCGGGTAATTCACCCCTCCACTTT
CDR3 protein: CASSAGQGAGNSPLHF
D gene: TRBD1
V gene: TRBV7-9
CDR3 length: 16
clone size: .
J gene: TRBJ1-6

CDR3 DNA: TGTGCCAGCAGTTACGCCCTAAGGGGCGGGGTCCCTCGCGAGCAGTACTTC
CDR3 protein: CASSYALRGGVPREQYF
D gene: .
V gene: TRBV6-2/TRBV6-3
CDR3 length: 17
clone size: .
J gene: TRBJ2-7

CDR3 DNA: TGCAGTGCCGGGAGGGGCACTGAAGCTTTCTTT
CDR3 protein: CSAGRGTEAFF
D gene: .
V gene: TRBV20-1
CDR3 length: 11
clone size: .
J gene: TRBJ1-1

CDR3 DNA: TGTGCCAGCTCGGCTACGGGGGACCCTAATACGCAGTATTTT
CDR3 protein: CASSATGDPNTQYF
D gene: .
V gene: TRBV18
CDR3 length: 14
clone size: many
J gene: TRBJ2-3

CDR3 DNA: TGTGCCAGTAGTACTTGGACAGCCCTTGAGAGGTATGGCTACACCTTC
CDR3 protein: CASSTWTALERYGYTF
D gene: .
V gene: TRBV19
CDR3 length: 16
clone size: .
J gene: TRBJ1-2

CDR3 DNA: TGTGCCAGCAGCGTAGGGCGGCTTGCAACTAATGAAAAACTGTTTTTT
CDR3 protein: CASSVGRLATNEKLFF
D gene: .
V gene: TRBV9
CDR3 length: 16
clone size: .
J gene: TRBJ1-4

CDR3 DNA: TGCGCCAGCAGCCAAGTATTTCCAGGAAGCAATGAGCAGTTCTTC
CDR3 protein: CASSQVFPGSNEQFF
D gene: .
V gene: TRBV4-3
CDR3 length: 15
clone size: .
J gene: TRBJ2-1

CDR3 DNA: TGTGCCAGCAGCTTAGACGGCGGGGGGGCAGTCCACGAGCAGTACTTC
CDR3 protein: CASSLDGGGAVHEQYF
D gene: TRBD2
V gene: TRBV7-9
CDR3 length: 16
clone size: .
J gene: TRBJ2-7

CDR3 DNA: TGTGCCAGCAGCTTAGGGGGGGGCTCTAGCACAGATACGCAGTATTTT
CDR3 protein: CASSLGGGSSTDTQYF
D gene: .
V gene: TRBV7-2
CDR3 length: 16
clone size: .
J gene: TRBJ2-3

CDR3 DNA: TGTGCCAGCAGTTACAGTGTAGAGACCCAGTACTTC
CDR3 protein: CASSYSVETQYF
D gene: .
V gene: TRBV2
CDR3 length: 12
clone size: .
J gene: TRBJ2-5

CDR3 DNA: TGTGCCAGCAGTTACATAGCTAGCAATCAGCCCCAGCATTTT
CDR3 protein: CASSYIASNQPQHF
D gene: .
V gene: TRBV6-6
CDR3 length: 14
clone size: few
J gene: TRBJ1-5

CDR3 DNA: TGTGCCAGCAGCTTGGATTTTGGAGATGGCTACACCTTC
CDR3 protein: CASSLDFGDGYTF
D gene: .
V gene: TRBV5-4
CDR3 length: 13
clone size: .
J gene: TRBJ1-2

CDR3 DNA: TGTGCCAGCAGTTACTGGGGACTTTTTTCACCCCTCCACTTT
CDR3 protein: CASSYWGLFSPLHF
D gene: .
V gene: TRBV6-2/TRBV6-3
CDR3 length: 14
clone size: .
J gene: TRBJ1-6

CDR3 DNA: TGCGCCAGCAGCCAAGGCGCCATGCGGGGCGAGCAGTACTTC
CDR3 protein: CASSQGAMRGEQYF
D gene: .
V gene: TRBV4-3
CDR3 length: 14
clone size: .
J gene: TRBJ2-7

CDR3 DNA: TGTGCCGCGAGCGGGATTGGGGATACGCAGTATTTT
CDR3 protein: CAASGIGDTQYF
D gene: TRBD2
V gene: TRBV19
CDR3 length: 12
clone size: once
J gene: TRBJ2-3

CDR3 DNA: TGCAGCGCTTCGACAGGGGGCCAGGGTTCACCCCTCCACTTT
CDR3 protein: CSASTGGQGSPLHF
D gene: TRBD1
V gene: TRBV29-1
CDR3 length: 14
clone size: .
J gene: TRBJ1-6

CDR3 DNA: TGTGCCAGCAGCTTTGTCACGGAGCCCTCCTACGAGCAGTACTTC
CDR3 protein: CASSFVTEPSYEQYF
D gene: .
V gene: TRBV5-6
CDR3 length: 15
clone size: .
J gene: TRBJ2-7

CDR3 DNA: TGCGCCAGCAGCCAAGAGGGGACAGGGGACAATGAGCAGTTCTTC
CDR3 protein: CASSQEGTGDNEQFF
D gene: TRBD1
V gene: TRBV4-3
CDR3 length: 15
clone size: .
J gene: TRBJ2-1

CDR3 DNA: TGTGCCAGTAGTTCCGGACTACAATCGGGGGAGACCCAGTACTTC
CDR3 protein: CASSSGLQSGETQYF
D gene: .
V gene: TRBV19
CDR3 length: 15
clone size: once
J gene: TRBJ2-5

CDR3 DNA: TGTGCCAGCTCATCGCGGGACAGGGGGCTAGGGGCCAACGTCCTGACTTTC
CDR3 protein: CASSSRDRGLGANVLTF
D gene: TRBD1
V gene: TRBV18
CDR3 length: 17
clone size: .
J gene: TRBJ2-6

CDR3 DNA: TGTGCCAGCAGCCAAGTCCATTCCCACACTGAAGCTTTCTTT
CDR3 protein: CASSQVHSHTEAFF
D gene: .
V gene: TRBV3-1/TRBV3-2
CDR3 length: 14
clone size: .
J gene: TRBJ1-1

CDR3 DNA: TGCAGCGTTTCAGGGCAGGGGGGCAATCAGCCCCAGCATTTT
CDR3 protein: CSVSGQGGNQPQHF
D gene: TRBD1
V gene: TRBV29-1
CDR3 length: 14
clone size: .
J gene: TRBJ1-5

CDR3 DNA: TGTGCCAGCAGCGAGGGGACTAGCGGGAGCTACGAGCAGTACTTC
CDR3 protein: CASSEGTSGSYEQYF
D gene: TRBD2
V gene: TRBV9
CDR3 length: 15
clone size: .
J gene: TRBJ2-7